Each of the 10 T cell receptor beta chains below was sequenced from the same sample in a study of T cells in women clearing cervical HPV infection. Profiled with immunoSEQ multiplex PCR; TCRdb holds only in-frame clones, not every one. This listing includes tens of thousands of clones. The sample comprised blood buffy coat. The receptors were gathered from a woman between 18 and 70 years old with a cervical HPV16 infection that either progressed to CIN3+ or cleared (not recorded which).

The CDR3 sequence: CATSDLRSGDTQYF. The covered CDR3 bases are TGTGCCACCAGTGACCTGCGCTCGGGGGATACG. The rearrangement uses TRBV24-1 and TRBJ2-3; possible D gene TRBD2, 5 bases. The read ends 3 residues early relative to the CDR3; the germline J gene fills the gap. Germline loops: CDR1 KGHDR, CDR2 SFDVKD. This CDR3 has 14 residues. Between the trimmed V and J ends, which lost 4 bases and 6 bases, there was a span of 13 bases.

On this clone: The CDR3 extends 3 residues past the end of the read, so its final part is completed from the germline J gene. The chain has TRBV2 and TRBJ2-3; 11 bases are shared with TRBD1. Per germline, CDR1 SNHLY and CDR2 FYNNEI. The CDR3 has 16 amino acids. Incomplete CDR3 DNA: TGTGCCAGCAGGAAAGGGCTGGGACAGGGGGAAGAGACG. Its protein product is CASRKGLGQGEET. The complete CDR3 reads CASRKGLGQGEETQYF.

On this clone itself: The CDR3 end lies 3 residues beyond the end of the read and is filled in from the germline J gene. This rearrangement joins TRBV20-1 to TRBJ2-3, with TRBD2 identical over 11 bases. CDR3 size: 19 residues. V was pared by 6 bases and J by 1 base, with 18 bases of the junction left unmatched. Germline values: CDR1 DFQATT, CDR2 SNEGSKA (reference sequence). Incomplete CDR3 DNA: TGCAGTGCGGGGGGGACTAGCGGTCCTCTCCTAGGGGGCACAGATACG. Amino acids: CSAGGTSGPLLGGTDT. The full CDR3 protein reads CSAGGTSGPLLGGTDTQYF.

To note about this clone: The read ends 3 residues early relative to the CDR3; the germline J gene fills the gap. V usage is TRBV18 and J usage is TRBJ2-4, with D tentatively TRBD1 (6 bases). The germline V gene has CDR1 KGHSH and CDR2 LQKENI. There are 16 residues in the CDR3. Incomplete CDR3 DNA: TGTGCCAGCTCACCCGGACAGCGATCACCTAACTATGGT. As protein: CASSPGQRSPNYG. The CDR3 in full is CASSPGQRSPNYGQYF.

Points on this clone: The read falls 3 residues short of the CDR3 end, and the missing part is taken from the germline J gene. The chain has TRBV4-1 and TRBJ1-2; TRBD1 matches at 7 bases. The CDR3 covers 15 residues. CDR1 is MGHRA, CDR2 YSYEKL, per germline. V shed 6 bases, J shed 0 bases, and the junction held 7 bases outside the gene matches. The CDR3 is CASRRDSATNYGYTF. CDR3 bases read: TGCGCCAGCAGGCGGGACAGTGCTACTAACTATGGC.

On this clone itself: The read is 3 residues too short to cover the CDR3 end, so that end is filled in from the germline J gene. The chain recombines TRBV19 with TRBJ2-3, with TRBD1 matching over 12 bases. CDR1 and CDR2 (germline): LNHDA, SQIVND (reference sequence). CDR3 length equals 16 residues. The sequenced part of the CDR3 DNA is TGTGCCAGTAGTCCGGGGACAGGGGGCTTTAAACAGCCG. It codes for CASSPGTGGFKQP. The whole CDR3 reads CASSPGTGGFKQPQYF. Full variable domain (remainder filled in from reference TRBV19 and TRBJ2-3): DGGITQSPKYLFRKEGQNVTLSCEQNLNHDAMYWYRQDPGQGLRLIYYSQIVNDFQKGDIAEGYSVSREKKESFPLTVTSAQKNPTAFYLCASSPGTGGFKQPQYFGPGTRLTVL.

Details on this clone: The read ends 3 residues early relative to the CDR3; the germline J gene fills the gap. This chain connects TRBV5-1 to TRBJ2-7; D might be TRBD1 (6 bases). CDR1 and CDR2 (germline): SGHRS, YFSETQ. This CDR3 is 13 amino acids long. The ends were cut back, 5 bases at V and 2 bases at J, with 11 bases in the middle. CDR3 DNA, as far as it was read: TGCGCCAGCAGTGAACAGGGAACCTACGAG. It codes for CASSEQGTYE. The full CDR3 sequence reads CASSEQGTYEQYF.

Concerning this clone: The sequence runs out 3 residues before the end of the CDR3; the remainder is reconstructed from the germline J gene. The chain recombines TRBV10-2 with TRBJ2-1; 7 bases align to TRBD1. The junction had 1 base not matched to a gene; V was cut back by 3 bases and J by 2 bases. Germline CDR1 is WSHSY and CDR2 is SAAADI. CDR3 length: 14 residues. This chain's CDR3 is CASSEGTAYNEQFF. The DNA read from the CDR3 is TGCGCCAGCAGTGAAGGGACAGCCTACAATGAG.

Comments on this clone: Sequencing ends 3 residues short of the CDR3 end; the germline J gene provides the rest. The chain recombines TRBV5-1 with TRBJ1-4; TRBD1 agrees at 11 bases. Unmatched junction bases numbered 7, after V lost 0 bases and J lost 6 bases. The CDR3 contains 17 residues. Germline V gene data show CDR1 as SGHRS and CDR2 as YFSETQ. The CDR3 DNA, read in part, is TGCGCCAGCAGCTTGGGGACAGGGGGCGCGGGCTATGAAAAA. It encodes CASSLGTGGAGYEK. The whole CDR3 protein is CASSLGTGGAGYEKLFF. Full variable domain (rest looked up from reference TRBV5-1 and TRBJ1-4): KAGVTQTPRYLIKTRGQQVTLSCSPISGHRSVSWYQQTPGQGLQFLFEYFSETQRNKGNFPGRFSGRQFSNSRSEMNVSTLELGDSALYLCASSLGTGGAGYEKLFFGSGTQLSVL.

A remark on this clone: The read finishes 3 residues shy of the CDR3 end, and the germline J gene is used to complete it. V and J are TRBV5-1 and TRBJ1-1; D is uncertain. The CDR3 length is 16 residues. Germline loops: CDR1 SGHRS, CDR2 YFSETQ. Trimming removed 0 bases from V and 0 bases from J, with 12 bases in between. Incomplete CDR3 DNA: TGCGCCAGCAGCTTGGGGCAGAGAAGAATGAACACTGAA. Translation: CASSLGQRRMNTE. The whole CDR3 is CASSLGQRRMNTEAFF. The full variable domain, its missing parts supplied by reference TRBV5-1 and TRBJ1-1, is KAGVTQTPRYLIKTRGQQVTLSCSPISGHRSVSWYQQTPGQGLQFLFEYFSETQRNKGNFPGRFSGRQFSNSRSEMNVSTLELGDSALYLCASSLGQRRMNTEAFFGQGTRLTVV.